These 9 T cell receptor beta chains were sequenced from one sample in a study of blood T cell repertoires in COVID-19. Profiled with immunoSEQ multiplex PCR; TCRdb holds only in-frame clones, not every one. The sample yields tens of thousands of clones, under 90% seen once. Sequenced: peripheral blood. The receptors shown here come from a man over 45 with COVID-19, enrolled during active disease.

The chain carries TRBV7-6 and TRBJ2-7; TRBD1 might be the D (6 bases). Trimming pared 1 base from V and 6 bases from J, leaving 10 bases between. Germline CDR1 and CDR2: SGHVS and FNYEAQ. The length of the CDR3 is 13 residues. The CDR3 DNA reads TGTGCCAGCAGCTTAGGCCCCAGGGGCGAGCAGTACTTC. This gives the protein CASSLGPRGEQYF.

V gene TRBV9 combines with J gene TRBJ1-1, with D possibly matching TRBD1 (5 bases). CDR1 and CDR2 from the germline V gene are SGDLS and YYNGEE. There are 13 residues in the CDR3. Trimming removed 4 bases at V and 4 bases at J, with 11 bases between. The chain's CDR3 is CASSPGRGTEAFF. Written as DNA, the CDR3 is TGTGCCAGCAGCCCCGGAAGGGGCACTGAAGCTTTCTTT. Full variable domain (rest looked up from reference TRBV9 and TRBJ1-1): DSGVTQTPKHLITATGQRVTLRCSPRSGDLSVYWYQQSLDQGLQFLIQYYNGEERAKGNILERFSAQQFPDLHSELNLSSLELGDSALYFCASSPGRGTEAFFGQGTRLTVV.

The chain has TRBV4-1 and TRBJ2-4; the match to TRBD2 covers 7 bases. Germline assignment: CDR1 MGHRA and CDR2 YSYEKL. The CDR3 runs to 19 residues. V trimming: 1 base; J trimming: 0 bases; junction bases outside the gene matches: 12. In DNA form, the CDR3 reads TGCGCCAGCAGCCAAGGTGCGGTCGGCGGGAGACTAGCCAAAAACATTCAGTACTTC. Protein sequence: CASSQGAVGGRLAKNIQYF.

The rearrangement links TRBV5-1 to TRBJ2-3; the D gene is possibly TRBD1 (5 bases). The V gene's germline CDR1 is SGHRS and CDR2 YFSETQ. This CDR3 is 12 amino acids long. V shed 1 base and J shed 5 bases, with 5 bases lying between them. CDR3 region: CASSLQGDTQYF. DNA for the CDR3: TGCGCCAGCAGCTTGCAGGGAGATACGCAGTATTTT.

The rearrangement joins TRBV11-2 to TRBJ2-3, with TRBD2 matching 10 bases. This CDR3 is built from 18 residues. Per the germline V gene, CDR1 is SGHAT and CDR2 is FQNNGV. Trimming took 1 base from V and 2 from J; bases not matched to a gene: 9. The CDR3 protein is CASSLGFRLAGDTDTQYF. The CDR3 DNA follows: TGTGCCAGCAGCTTAGGTTTTCGGCTAGCGGGAGACACAGATACGCAGTATTTT. The full variable domain, in which reference TRBV11-2 and TRBJ2-3 provide the parts outside the CDR3, is EAGVAQSPRYKIIEKRQSVAFWCNPISGHATLYWYQQILGQGPKLLIQFQNNGVVDDSQLPKDRFSAERLKGVDSTLKIQPAKLEDSAVYLCASSLGFRLAGDTDTQYFGPGTRLTVL.

The rearrangement links TRBV11-2 to TRBJ1-2; 12 bases are a match to TRBD1. Trimming at V came to 3 bases and at J to 6 bases, leaving 2 bases not matched to a gene. The germline gives CDR1 SGHAT, CDR2 FQNNGV. The CDR3 sequence is 14 residues long. This CDR3 reads CASSLGDRGHGYTF. The CDR3 DNA reads as TGTGCCAGCAGCTTGGGGGACAGGGGGCATGGCTACACCTTC.

The chain is built from TRBV7-9 and TRBJ2-3; 7 positions agree with TRBD2. Germline V gives CDR1 SEHNR, CDR2 FQNEAQ (reference sequence). The ends lost 1 base at V and 1 base at J; junction bases unmatched: 8. The length of the CDR3 is 17 residues. This CDR3 is CASSLGAAGPGTDTQYF. CDR3 DNA sequence: TGTGCCAGCAGCTTAGGGGCAGCGGGGCCTGGCACAGATACGCAGTATTTT.

The V call is TRBV4-2, the J call TRBJ1-3, with 8 nucleotides matching TRBD1. The CDR3 length is 17 residues. The germline CDR1 and CDR2 sequences are LGHNA and YNFKEQ. The J segment lost 0 bases and the V segment lost 4 bases, leaving 8 bases of the junction unmatched. The CDR3 DNA sequence: TGTGCCAGCAGCCGAGACAGGGGCCAGATCTCTGGAAACACCATATATTTT. Translated, it gives CASSRDRGQISGNTIYF.

This chain uses TRBV5-6 with TRBJ2-7, with D possibly TRBD2 on 6 matching bases. The germline V gene encodes CDR1 SGHDT and CDR2 YYEEEE. Trimming left V 4 bases short and J 1 base short, with 6 bases between. This CDR3 has 12 amino acids. In nucleotides, the CDR3 is TGTGCCAGCAGCCGGGGGTCCTACGAGCAGTACTTC. Its translation is CASSRGSYEQYF.